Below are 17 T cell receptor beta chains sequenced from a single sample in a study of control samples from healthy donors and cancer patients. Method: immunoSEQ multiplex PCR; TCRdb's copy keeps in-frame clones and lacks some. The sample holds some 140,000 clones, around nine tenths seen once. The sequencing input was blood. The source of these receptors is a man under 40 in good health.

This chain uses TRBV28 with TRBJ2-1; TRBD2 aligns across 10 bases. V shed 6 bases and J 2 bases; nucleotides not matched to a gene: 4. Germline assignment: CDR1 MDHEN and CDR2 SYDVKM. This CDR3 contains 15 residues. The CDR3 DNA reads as TGTGCCAGCAGCTCTAGCGGGAGACCCTACAATGAGCAGTTCTTC. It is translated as CASSSSGRPYNEQFF. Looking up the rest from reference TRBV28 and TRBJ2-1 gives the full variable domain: DVKVTQSSRYLVKRTGEKVFLECVQDMDHENMFWYRQDPGLGLRLIYFSYDVKMKEKGDIPEGYSVSREKKERFSLILESASTNQTSMYLCASSSSGRPYNEQFFGPGTRLTVL.

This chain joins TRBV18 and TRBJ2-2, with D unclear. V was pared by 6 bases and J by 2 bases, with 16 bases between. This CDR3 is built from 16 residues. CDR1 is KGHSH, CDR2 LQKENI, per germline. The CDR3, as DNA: TGTGCCAGCTCGTGGGGTCCGAAGGGCAACACCGGGGAGCTGTTTTTT. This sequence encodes CASSWGPKGNTGELFF.

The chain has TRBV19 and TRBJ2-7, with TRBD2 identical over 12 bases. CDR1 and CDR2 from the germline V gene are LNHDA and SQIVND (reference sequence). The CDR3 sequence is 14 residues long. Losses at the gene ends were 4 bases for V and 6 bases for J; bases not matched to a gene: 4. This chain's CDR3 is CASSRTSGRSEQYF. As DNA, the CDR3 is TGTGCCAGTAGTAGAACTAGCGGGAGGTCCGAGCAGTACTTC.

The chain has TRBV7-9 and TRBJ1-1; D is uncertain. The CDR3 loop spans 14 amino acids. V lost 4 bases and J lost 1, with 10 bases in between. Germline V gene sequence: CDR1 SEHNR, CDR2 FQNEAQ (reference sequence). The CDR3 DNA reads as TGTGCCAGCAGCTACAAACAGAAGAACACTGAAGCTTTCTTT. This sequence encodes CASSYKQKNTEAFF.

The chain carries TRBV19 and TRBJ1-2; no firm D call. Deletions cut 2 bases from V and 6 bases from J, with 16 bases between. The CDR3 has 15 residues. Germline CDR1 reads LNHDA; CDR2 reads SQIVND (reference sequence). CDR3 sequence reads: CASSIPLSRANGYTF. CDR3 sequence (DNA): TGTGCCAGTAGTATACCCCTAAGTCGGGCGAATGGCTACACCTTC.

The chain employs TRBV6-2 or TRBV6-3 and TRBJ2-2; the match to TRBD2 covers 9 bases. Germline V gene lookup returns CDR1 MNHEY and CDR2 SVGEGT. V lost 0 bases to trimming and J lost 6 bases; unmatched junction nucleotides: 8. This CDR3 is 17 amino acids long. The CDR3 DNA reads TGTGCCAGCAGTTACTCGGGCGGGAGGGCTCGAGCCGGGGAGCTGTTTTTT. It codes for CASSYSGGRARAGELFF.

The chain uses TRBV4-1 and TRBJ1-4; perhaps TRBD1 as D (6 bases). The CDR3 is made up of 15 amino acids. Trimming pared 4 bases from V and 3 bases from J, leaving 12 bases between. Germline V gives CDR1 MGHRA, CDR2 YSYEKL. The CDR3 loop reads CASSRQQGPNEKLFF. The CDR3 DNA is TGCGCCAGCAGCCGACAACAGGGCCCTAATGAAAAACTGTTTTTT.

DNA for the CDR3: TGTGCCAGCCAACAGGGGGATAGCACAGATACGCAGTATTTT. Its protein is CASQQGDSTDTQYF. J is TRBJ2-3 and V is TRBV28; 8 bases map to TRBD1. Germline V gene sequence: CDR1 MDHEN, CDR2 SYDVKM. The CDR3 covers 14 residues. The trim removed 8 bases at V and 0 bases at J, leaving 4 bases unmatched.

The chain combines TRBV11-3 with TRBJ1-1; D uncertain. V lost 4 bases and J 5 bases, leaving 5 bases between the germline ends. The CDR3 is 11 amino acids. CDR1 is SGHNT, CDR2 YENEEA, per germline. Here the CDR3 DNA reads TGTGCCAGCAGCTATGGAACTGAAGCTTTCTTT. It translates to CASSYGTEAFF. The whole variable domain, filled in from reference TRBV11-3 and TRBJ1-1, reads EAGVVQSPRYKIIEKKQPVAFWCNPISGHNTLYWYLQNLGQGPELLIRYENEEAVDDSQLPKDRFSAERLKGVDSTLKIQPAELGDSAVYLCASSYGTEAFFGQGTRLTVV.

CDR3 bases: TGTGCCAGCAGTGAAGCTAGCGGGAGGGCCGTAATTGGGTACGAGCAGTACTTC. Amino acid sequence: CASSEASGRAVIGYEQYF. This chain links TRBV28 with TRBJ2-7; the match to TRBD2 covers 12 bases. The CDR3 is 18 residues long. The germline CDR1 and CDR2 sequences are MDHEN and SYDVKM. With 5 bases clipped from V and 4 bases from J, the junction kept 15 bases outside the gene matches.

CDR3 bases: TGTGCCAGCAGTGAGACTAGCGGGGTGGCCAATGAGCAGTTCTTC. The encoded protein is CASSETSGVANEQFF. The V and J genes are TRBV6-4 and TRBJ2-1; 11 nucleotides agree with TRBD2. The CDR3 extends over 15 amino acids. V dropped 3 bases and J dropped 6; count of bases not matched to a gene: 4. Germline CDR1 reads MRHNA; CDR2 reads SNTAGT.

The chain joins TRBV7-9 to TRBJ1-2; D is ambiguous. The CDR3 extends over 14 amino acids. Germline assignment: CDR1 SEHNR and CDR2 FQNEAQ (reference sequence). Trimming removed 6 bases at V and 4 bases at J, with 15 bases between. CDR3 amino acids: CASSGSPLGYGYTF. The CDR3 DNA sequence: TGTGCCAGCAGTGGGTCTCCTTTGGGCTATGGCTACACCTTC.

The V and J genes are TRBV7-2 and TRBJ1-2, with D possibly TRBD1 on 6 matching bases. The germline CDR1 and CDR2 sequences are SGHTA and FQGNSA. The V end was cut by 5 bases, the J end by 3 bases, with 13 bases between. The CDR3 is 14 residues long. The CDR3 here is CASSMDSSYYGYTF. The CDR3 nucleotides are TGTGCCAGCAGCATGGACAGCTCTTACTATGGCTACACCTTC. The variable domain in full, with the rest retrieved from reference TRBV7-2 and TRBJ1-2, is GAGVSQSPSNKVTEKGKDVELRCDPISGHTALYWYRQSLGQGLEFLIYFQGNSAPDKSGLPSDRFSAERTGGSVSTLTIQRTQQEDSAVYLCASSMDSSYYGYTFGSGTRLTVV.

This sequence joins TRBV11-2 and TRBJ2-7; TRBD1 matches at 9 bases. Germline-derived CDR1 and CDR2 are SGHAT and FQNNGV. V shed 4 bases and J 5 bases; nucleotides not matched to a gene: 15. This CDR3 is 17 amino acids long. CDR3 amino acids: CASSSFIPGQGNDEQYF. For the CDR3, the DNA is TGTGCCAGCAGCTCATTCATCCCGGGACAGGGCAACGACGAGCAGTACTTC.

For the CDR3, the DNA is TGTGCCAGCAGTTTATTAGGCAGCTTTAATCAGCCCCAGCATTTT. Its translation is CASSLLGSFNQPQHF. The chain recombines TRBV27 with TRBJ1-5, with unresolved D. CDR1 is MNHEY, CDR2 SMNVEV, per germline (reference sequence). There are 15 residues in the CDR3. The V gene lost 1 base and the J gene lost 4 bases, with 11 bases spanning the gap.

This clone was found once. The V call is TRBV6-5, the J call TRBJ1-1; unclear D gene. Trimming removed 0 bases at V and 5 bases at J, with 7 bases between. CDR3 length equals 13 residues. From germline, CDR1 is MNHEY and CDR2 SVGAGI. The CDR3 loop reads CASSYSLKTEAFF. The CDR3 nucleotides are TGTGCCAGCAGTTACTCGTTAAAGACTGAAGCTTTCTTT.

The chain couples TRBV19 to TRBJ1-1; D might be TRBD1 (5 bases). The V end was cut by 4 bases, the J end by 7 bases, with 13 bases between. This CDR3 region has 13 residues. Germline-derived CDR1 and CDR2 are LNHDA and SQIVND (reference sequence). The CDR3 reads CASSTGHGNEAFF. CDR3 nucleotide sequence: TGTGCCAGTAGTACCGGACACGGAAATGAAGCTTTCTTT.